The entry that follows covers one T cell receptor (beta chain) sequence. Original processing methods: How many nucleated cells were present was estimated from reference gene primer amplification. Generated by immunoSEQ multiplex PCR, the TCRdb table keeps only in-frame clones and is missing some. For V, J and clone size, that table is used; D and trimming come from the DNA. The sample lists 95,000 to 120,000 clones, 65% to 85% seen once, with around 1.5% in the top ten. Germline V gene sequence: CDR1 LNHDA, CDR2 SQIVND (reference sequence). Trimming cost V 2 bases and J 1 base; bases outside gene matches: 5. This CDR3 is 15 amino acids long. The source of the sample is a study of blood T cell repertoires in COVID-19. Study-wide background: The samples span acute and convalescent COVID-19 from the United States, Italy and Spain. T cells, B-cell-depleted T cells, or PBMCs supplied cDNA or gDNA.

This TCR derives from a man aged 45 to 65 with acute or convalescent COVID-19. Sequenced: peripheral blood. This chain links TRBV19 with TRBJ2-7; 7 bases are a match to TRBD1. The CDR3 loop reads CASSIIRQGSYEQYF. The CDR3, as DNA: TGTGCCAGTAGTATAATAAGACAGGGATCCTACGAGCAGTACTTC.